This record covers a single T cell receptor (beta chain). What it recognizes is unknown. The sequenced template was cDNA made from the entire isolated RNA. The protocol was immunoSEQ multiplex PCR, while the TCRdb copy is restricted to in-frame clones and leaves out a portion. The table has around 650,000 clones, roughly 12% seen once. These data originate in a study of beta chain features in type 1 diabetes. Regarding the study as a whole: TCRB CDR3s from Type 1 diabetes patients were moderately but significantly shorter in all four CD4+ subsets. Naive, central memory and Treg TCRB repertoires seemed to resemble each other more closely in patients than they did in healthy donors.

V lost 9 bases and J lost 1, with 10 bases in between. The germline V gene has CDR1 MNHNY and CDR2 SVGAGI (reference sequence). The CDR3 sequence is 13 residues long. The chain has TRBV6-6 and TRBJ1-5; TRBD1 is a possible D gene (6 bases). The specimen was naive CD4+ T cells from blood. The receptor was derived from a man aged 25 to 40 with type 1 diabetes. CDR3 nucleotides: TGTGCCAGTGTCGGACAGAGCAATCAGCCCCAGCATTTT. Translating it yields CASVGQSNQPQHF.